Listed below are T cell receptor beta chains from one sample, sequenced in a study of cytomegalovirus exposure and HLA in healthy donors. Method: immunoSEQ multiplex PCR; TCRdb's copy keeps in-frame clones and lacks some. The sample has approximately 170,000 clones, approximately 81% seen once; the top ten hold about 0.77%. Sequencing used PBMCs. The source is a woman under 30 in good health and CMV-seronegative. Both conserved end residues are trimmed from each CDR3. Fields, in order: V gene, CDR3 length, clone size, CDR3 protein. The size field is filled for only some rows; it gives once, few, many or a size class.

TRBV30	12	.	AWSWGQSNYGYT
TRBV5-4	16	.	ASHSGTSGAKNTGELF
TRBV11-2	14	once	ASSLLAGGSTDTQY
TRBV28	15	once	ASSLRTYGRGTDTQY
TRBV2	11	.	ASRTGGNQPQH
TRBV5-1	15	.	ASSPDPTSGRGNTQY
TRBV19	16	.	ASSIETRWGQGASEQY
TRBV7-8	13	.	ASARDREPYNEQF
TRBV20-1	9	.	STTSTDTQY
TRBV7-9	12	.	ASSLGGLPYEQY
TRBV6-1	13	.	ASSVGLVVGNEQF
TRBV19	14	.	ASSPGDSLTTQPQH
TRBV11-2	15	.	ASSSGILAGEYNEQF
TRBV4-2	14	.	ASSQHLQREDYEQY
TRBV7-2	12	.	ASTWGTSMREQY
TRBV18	15	.	ASSPLSPGLVMDEQF
TRBV5-1	11	.	ASRLASYNEQF
TRBV7-6	15	.	ASSLDPSGSSYNEQF
TRBV6-1	12	.	ASRRRGVGETQY
TRBV4-2	13	.	ASSQGLEGGETQY
TRBV7-9	14	once	ASSPWGAGGGETQY
TRBV14	12	.	ASSQDSRGDEQF
TRBV6-6	12	.	ASSYGAANTEAF
TRBV14	14	.	ASSPHRDRVLDTQY
TRBV7-8	10	.	ASSSLGNEQF
TRBV6-1	11	.	ASTTSDHNEQF
TRBV10-3	12	.	AISEPGELSEQY
TRBV6-5	12	once	ASSFRQGNYGYT
TRBV15	10	.	VTSKGEYEQY
TRBV6-5	13	once	ASSYIQGRGKTQY
TRBV9	13	.	ASSRGGAGDYEQY
TRBV5-1	13	.	ASRLGAATNTEAF
TRBV20-1	9	.	SASAVNEQF
TRBV7-9	13	.	ASSASSGRYDEQF
TRBV28	11	.	ASSFVGDREAF
TRBV6-4	12	.	ASSVVAGQETQY
TRBV28	14	.	ASSPLRGQSTYEQY
TRBV14	13	.	ASSQWDSMNTEAF
TRBV27	11	once	ASSLYGSYEQY
TRBV13	14	.	ASSLGLAGRSGELF
TRBV5-1	13	.	ASSLERVGNSPLH
TRBV30	12	few	AWSAGLDPNGQF
TRBV29-1	10	.	RVSGSYNEQF
TRBV5-1	12	.	ASSLAGTGFLVF
TRBV28	12	.	ASSLFIAKNIQY
TRBV28	12	.	ASSSFGGQETQY
TRBV6-5	13	.	ASSIPGGRAYEQF